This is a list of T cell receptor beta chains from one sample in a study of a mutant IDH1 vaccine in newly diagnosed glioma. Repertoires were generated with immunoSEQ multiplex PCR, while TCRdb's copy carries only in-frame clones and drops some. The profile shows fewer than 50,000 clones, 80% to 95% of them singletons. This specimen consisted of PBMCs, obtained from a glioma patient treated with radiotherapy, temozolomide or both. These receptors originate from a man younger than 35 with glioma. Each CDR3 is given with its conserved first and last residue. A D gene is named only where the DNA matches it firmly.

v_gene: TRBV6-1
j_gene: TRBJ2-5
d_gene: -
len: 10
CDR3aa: CASSGETQYF
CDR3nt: TGTGCCAGCAGTGGGGAGACCCAGTACTTC

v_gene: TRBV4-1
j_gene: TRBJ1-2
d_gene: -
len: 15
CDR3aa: CASSQVLAPYYGYTF
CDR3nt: TGCGCCAGCAGCCAAGTCCTCGCCCCTTACTATGGCTACACCTTC

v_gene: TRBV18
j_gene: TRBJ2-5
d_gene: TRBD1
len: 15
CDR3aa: CASSSRDRGWETQYF
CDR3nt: TGTGCCAGCTCATCCCGGGACAGGGGATGGGAGACCCAGTACTTC

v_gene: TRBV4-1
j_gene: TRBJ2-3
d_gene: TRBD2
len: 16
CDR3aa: CASSQGIGRATDTQYF
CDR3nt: TGCGCCAGCAGCCAAGGAATCGGGAGGGCCACAGATACGCAGTATTTT

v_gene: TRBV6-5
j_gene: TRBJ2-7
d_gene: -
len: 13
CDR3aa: CASSYAGTYEQYF
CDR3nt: TGTGCCAGCAGTTATGCAGGGACCTACGAGCAGTACTTC

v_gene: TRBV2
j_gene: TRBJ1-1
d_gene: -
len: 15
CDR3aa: CASSPGPVGDTEAFF
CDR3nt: TGTGCCAGCAGCCCAGGCCCGGTGGGGGACACTGAAGCTTTCTTT

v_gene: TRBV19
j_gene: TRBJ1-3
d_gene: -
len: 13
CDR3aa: CASSMSPGNTIYF
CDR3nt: TGTGCCAGTAGTATGTCCCCGGGAAACACCATATATTTT

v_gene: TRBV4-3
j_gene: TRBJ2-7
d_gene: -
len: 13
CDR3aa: CASSPQQGHEQYF
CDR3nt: TGCGCCAGCAGCCCTCAACAGGGACACGAGCAGTACTTC

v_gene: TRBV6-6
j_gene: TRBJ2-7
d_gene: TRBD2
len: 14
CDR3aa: CASNAPGGPNEQYF
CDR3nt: TGTGCCAGCAACGCTCCGGGAGGGCCTAACGAGCAGTACTTC

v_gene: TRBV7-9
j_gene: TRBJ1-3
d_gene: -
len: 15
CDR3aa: CASSLGRGAGNTIYF
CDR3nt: TGTGCCAGCAGCTTAGGGCGGGGAGCCGGAAACACCATATATTTT

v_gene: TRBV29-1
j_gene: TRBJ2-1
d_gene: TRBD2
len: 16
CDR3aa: CSVPPPLAGGGGEQFF
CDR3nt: TGCAGCGTTCCCCCACCCCTAGCGGGAGGCGGCGGCGAGCAGTTCTTC

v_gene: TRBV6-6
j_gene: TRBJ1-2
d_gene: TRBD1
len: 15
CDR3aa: CASRPGQGSDYGYTF
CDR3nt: TGTGCCAGCAGACCGGGACAGGGATCGGACTATGGCTACACCTTC

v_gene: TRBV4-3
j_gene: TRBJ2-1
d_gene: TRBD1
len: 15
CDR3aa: CASSQGQGAPNEQFF
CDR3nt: TGCGCCAGCAGCCAAGGACAGGGGGCCCCCAATGAGCAGTTCTTC

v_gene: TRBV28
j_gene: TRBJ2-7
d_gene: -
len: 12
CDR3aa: CASQTGFYEQYF
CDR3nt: TGTGCCAGCCAAACAGGGTTCTACGAGCAGTACTTC